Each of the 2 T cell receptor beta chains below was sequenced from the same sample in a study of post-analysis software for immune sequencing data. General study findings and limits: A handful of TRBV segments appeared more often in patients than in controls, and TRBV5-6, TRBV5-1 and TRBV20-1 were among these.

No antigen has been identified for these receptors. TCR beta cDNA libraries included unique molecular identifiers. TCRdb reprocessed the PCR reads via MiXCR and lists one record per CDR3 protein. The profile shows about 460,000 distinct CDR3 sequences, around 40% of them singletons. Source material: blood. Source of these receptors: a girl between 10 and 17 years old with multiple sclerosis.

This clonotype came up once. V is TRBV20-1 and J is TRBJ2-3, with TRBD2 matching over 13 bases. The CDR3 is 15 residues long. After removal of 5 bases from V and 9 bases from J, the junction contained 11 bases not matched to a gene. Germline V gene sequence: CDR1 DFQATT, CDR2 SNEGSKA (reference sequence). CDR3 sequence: CSAHKGLAGVETQYF. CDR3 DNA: TGCAGTGCTCATAAAGGACTAGCGGGAGTAGAGACGCAGTATTTT.

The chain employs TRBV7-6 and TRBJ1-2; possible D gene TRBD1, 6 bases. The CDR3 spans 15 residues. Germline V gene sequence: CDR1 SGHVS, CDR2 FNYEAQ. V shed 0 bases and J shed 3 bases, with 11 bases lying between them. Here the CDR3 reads CASSLAMRGDYGYTF. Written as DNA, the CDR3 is TGTGCCAGCAGCTTAGCAATGAGGGGGGACTATGGCTACACCTTC.